A selection of T cell receptor beta chains follows, all from one sample in a study of shared T cell receptors in the human thymus. The protocol was immunoSEQ multiplex PCR, while the TCRdb copy is restricted to in-frame clones and leaves out a portion. The table includes 540,000 or so clones, 70% to 80% detected once. These data also featured in a second study, about human thymus T cells.

Material for sequencing was thymocytes. The receptors stem from a boy in the first two years of life with a congenital heart defect. The CDR3 runs from the conserved cysteine through the conserved F or W. The order of the fields is D gene, J gene, clone size, V gene, CDR3 DNA, CDR3 protein. A D gene is named only where the DNA matches it firmly. Clone size appears in some rows only: once, few, many, or a class for an expanded clone.

D: .; J: TRBJ2-5; size: .; V: TRBV12-5; DNA: TGTGCTAGTGGAAGCGGAAAAGAGACCCAGTACTTC; CDR3: CASGSGKETQYF
D: TRBD1; J: TRBJ2-7; size: .; V: TRBV6-1; DNA: TGTGCCAGCAGTCTCCGGGACAGATCCTACGAGCAGTACTTC; CDR3: CASSLRDRSYEQYF
D: .; J: TRBJ2-7; size: .; V: TRBV5-6; DNA: TGTGCCAGCAGCTTATCTCCCCGAACTTACGAGCAGTACTTC; CDR3: CASSLSPRTYEQYF
D: TRBD1; J: TRBJ1-3; size: .; V: TRBV15; DNA: TGTGCCACCAGCAGCCTACAGGGGGACGGAAACACCATATATTTT; CDR3: CATSSLQGDGNTIYF
D: TRBD1; J: TRBJ2-2; size: .; V: TRBV28; DNA: TGTGCCAGCAGTTCCCTTGGACAGGGGGGGACCGGGGAGCTGTTTTTT; CDR3: CASSSLGQGGTGELFF
D: .; J: TRBJ1-3; size: .; V: TRBV19; DNA: TGTGCCAGTAGTATAGGCTACGGGGATCTCTCTGGAAACACCATATATTTT; CDR3: CASSIGYGDLSGNTIYF
D: TRBD1; J: TRBJ2-1; size: .; V: TRBV7-9; DNA: TGTGCCAGCAGCCGGACAGGATTGGGGTTCTTC; CDR3: CASSRTGLGFF
D: TRBD2; J: TRBJ2-3; size: few; V: TRBV4-2; DNA: TGTGCCAGCAGCCCGACTAGCGGGAGAAGTCGAGATACGCAGTATTTT; CDR3: CASSPTSGRSRDTQYF
D: .; J: TRBJ2-3; size: .; V: TRBV2; DNA: TGTGCTCCCGGAGGCGGCTCCACAGATACGCAGTATTTT; CDR3: CAPGGGSTDTQYF
D: TRBD2; J: TRBJ2-7; size: .; V: TRBV12-5; DNA: TGTGCTAGTGGTACGGGGTCGCAGAGCGGGGTAAGCTCCTACGAGCAGTACTTC; CDR3: CASGTGSQSGVSSYEQYF
D: TRBD2; J: TRBJ2-1; size: .; V: TRBV7-6; DNA: TGTGCCAGCAGTCCGGGACTAGCAACCTACAATGAGCAGTTCTTC; CDR3: CASSPGLATYNEQFF
D: TRBD1; J: TRBJ2-7; size: .; V: TRBV19; DNA: TGTGCCAGTAGTATAGCGGCGACAGGGAGCGGCGAGCAGTACTTC; CDR3: CASSIAATGSGEQYF
D: TRBD2; J: TRBJ2-3; size: .; V: TRBV7-9; DNA: TGTGCCAGCAGCTTAGCGATGCGGGAGGGCCTTAGTACGCAGTATTTT; CDR3: CASSLAMREGLSTQYF
D: TRBD2; J: TRBJ2-7; size: .; V: TRBV4-3; DNA: TGCGCCAGCAGCCAAGGGGCGGGAGCTTCCTACGAGCAGTACTTC; CDR3: CASSQGAGASYEQYF
D: TRBD1; J: TRBJ1-4; size: .; V: TRBV5-1; DNA: TGCGCCAGCAGCCAGGACAGGGTACCTTTGGAAAAACTGTTTTTT; CDR3: CASSQDRVPLEKLFF
D: .; J: TRBJ2-1; size: few; V: TRBV2; DNA: TGTGCCAGCAGTGTTCGGGGTTCACCCTACAATGAGCAGTTCTTC; CDR3: CASSVRGSPYNEQFF
D: .; J: TRBJ1-4; size: .; V: TRBV21-1; DNA: TGTGCCAGCAGCAAAGGGGCACCAAATGAAAAACTGTTTTTT; CDR3: CASSKGAPNEKLFF
D: .; J: TRBJ1-3; size: .; V: TRBV30; DNA: TGTGCCTGGATAGGAGGAGAGTCTGGAAACACCATATATTTT; CDR3: CAWIGGESGNTIYF
D: TRBD2; J: TRBJ2-1; size: .; V: TRBV4-1; DNA: TGCGCCAGCAGCCAAGAAGGGGCCAGGTTCCGTAGCGGGGTCTCCTACAATGAGCAGTTCTTC; CDR3: CASSQEGARFRSGVSYNEQFF
D: .; J: TRBJ1-2; size: few; V: TRBV7-9; DNA: TGTGCCAGCAGCTCATCGGGGAGGGGGGATGGCTACACCTTC; CDR3: CASSSSGRGDGYTF
D: TRBD2; J: TRBJ2-1; size: few; V: TRBV30; DNA: TGTGCCTGGAGCCTCGATAGCGGGAATGAGCAGTTCTTC; CDR3: CAWSLDSGNEQFF
D: TRBD1; J: TRBJ1-2; size: .; V: TRBV27; DNA: TGTGCCAGCAGTGCGTTCCCGGGACAGGGGGTCCTGTACTATGGCTACACCTTC; CDR3: CASSAFPGQGVLYYGYTF
D: TRBD1; J: TRBJ2-7; size: .; V: TRBV25-1; DNA: TGTGCCAGCAGTAAACAGGGGACGATCTACGAGCAGTACTTC; CDR3: CASSKQGTIYEQYF
D: TRBD1; J: TRBJ2-1; size: .; V: TRBV4-3; DNA: TGCGCCAGCAGCCAAGAGGGCAGGGGGCGCAATGAGCAGTTCTTC; CDR3: CASSQEGRGRNEQFF
D: TRBD1; J: TRBJ1-1; size: .; V: TRBV7-4; DNA: TGTGCCAGCAGCCAGCGACAGGGGGCGAGTACTGAAGCTTTCTTT; CDR3: CASSQRQGASTEAFF
D: TRBD2; J: TRBJ2-7; size: .; V: TRBV2; DNA: TGTGCCAGCTGCATAGCGGGACGGTCCAGGGAGCAGTACTTC; CDR3: CASCIAGRSREQYF
D: .; J: TRBJ2-3; size: .; V: TRBV7-2; DNA: TGTGCCAGCAATCTAGGGGTAGAAGGTGCCGCAGATACGCAGTATTTT; CDR3: CASNLGVEGAADTQYF
D: .; J: TRBJ1-1; size: few; V: TRBV5-1; DNA: TGCGCCAGCAGCTCGGAGGCTGAAGCTTTCTTT; CDR3: CASSSEAEAFF
D: .; J: TRBJ2-1; size: .; V: TRBV4-2; DNA: TGTGCCAGCAGCCCCGGTAGGGGGGGATACAATGAGCAGTTCTTC; CDR3: CASSPGRGGYNEQFF
D: .; J: TRBJ2-5; size: .; V: TRBV4-3; DNA: TGCGCCAGCAGCCCTAGCGCCCCCGAGGAGACCCAGTACTTC; CDR3: CASSPSAPEETQYF
D: .; J: TRBJ1-2; size: once; V: TRBV2; DNA: TGTGCCAGCAGTGGGGCGGGGCAGGGCGGCGACTATGGCTACACCTTC; CDR3: CASSGAGQGGDYGYTF
D: .; J: TRBJ2-1; size: few; V: TRBV29-1; DNA: TGCAGCGTTGAGGCCCGAGCGTACAATGAGCAGTTCTTC; CDR3: CSVEARAYNEQFF
D: TRBD1; J: TRBJ2-1; size: .; V: TRBV29-1; DNA: TGCAGCGCCCCAGGGACAGGAATATACAATGAGCAGTTCTTC; CDR3: CSAPGTGIYNEQFF
D: .; J: TRBJ2-1; size: few; V: TRBV27; DNA: TGTGCCAGCAGTTTATCGCAGGGGAGCTCCTACAATGAGCAGTTCTTC; CDR3: CASSLSQGSSYNEQFF
D: TRBD2; J: TRBJ2-3; size: .; V: TRBV7-2; DNA: TGTGCCAGCAGCCTGGGACTAGCTGTAACAGATACGCAGTATTTT; CDR3: CASSLGLAVTDTQYF
D: TRBD2; J: TRBJ2-3; size: .; V: TRBV2; DNA: TGTGCCAGCAGTCTTTTAGTCCCGGGACTAGCGGGAGGGCCGACAGATACGCAGTATTTT; CDR3: CASSLLVPGLAGGPTDTQYF
D: .; J: TRBJ1-2; size: .; V: TRBV4-3; DNA: TGCGCCAGCAGCCAAGATTTGGCGGGGAACTATGGCTACACCTTC; CDR3: CASSQDLAGNYGYTF
D: .; J: TRBJ2-3; size: .; V: TRBV6-1; DNA: TGTGCCAGCATCCCGGGAAGCACAGATACGCAGTATTTT; CDR3: CASIPGSTDTQYF
D: TRBD1; J: TRBJ1-2; size: .; V: TRBV30; DNA: TGTGCCTGGAGTGTAATTATCGGACAGGCGAAATCGTATGGCTACACCTTC; CDR3: CAWSVIIGQAKSYGYTF
D: .; J: TRBJ1-5; size: .; V: TRBV27; DNA: TGTGCCAGCAGTTCGGGACATGAGAGCAATCAGCCCCAGCATTTT; CDR3: CASSSGHESNQPQHF
D: .; J: TRBJ2-7; size: once; V: TRBV9; DNA: TGTGCCAGCAGCGTAGGGGCTCAGGGGCGGAGCGAGCAGTACTTC; CDR3: CASSVGAQGRSEQYF
D: .; J: TRBJ1-2; size: .; V: TRBV6-5; DNA: TGTGCCAGCAGGCCCCTTGGCAGGGGCTATGGCTACACCTTC; CDR3: CASRPLGRGYGYTF
D: .; J: TRBJ2-3; size: .; V: TRBV5-4; DNA: TGTGCCAGCAGCGCCAGGAAAGATACGCAGTATTTT; CDR3: CASSARKDTQYF
D: TRBD2; J: TRBJ2-2; size: .; V: TRBV27; DNA: TGTGCCAGCAGTCCTCCAGCGGGAGGGCCGTCCGGGGAGCTGTTTTTT; CDR3: CASSPPAGGPSGELFF
D: TRBD2; J: TRBJ2-2; size: .; V: TRBV29-1; DNA: TGCAGCGTTGAAGATCGGGGCGGGAGAGGGCCCGGGGAGCTGTTTTTT; CDR3: CSVEDRGGRGPGELFF
D: TRBD2; J: TRBJ2-3; size: .; V: TRBV5-4; DNA: TGTGCCAGCAGCTTGTTGCCCGGGAGGGCCCCAGATACGCAGTATTTT; CDR3: CASSLLPGRAPDTQYF
D: .; J: TRBJ2-7; size: .; V: TRBV20-1; DNA: TGCAGTGCAAGACAGTTTTACGAGCAGTACTTC; CDR3: CSARQFYEQYF
D: .; J: TRBJ2-3; size: .; V: TRBV7-9; DNA: TGTGCCAGCAACCACCGTAGCGGAAGAAGCACAGATACGCAGTATTTT; CDR3: CASNHRSGRSTDTQYF
D: TRBD1; J: TRBJ2-6; size: .; V: TRBV4-3; DNA: TGCGCCAGCAGCCAAGAGAAGCGAAGGGACAGGGGGCCTTCTGGGGCCAACGTCCTGACTTTC; CDR3: CASSQEKRRDRGPSGANVLTF
D: TRBD1; J: TRBJ1-2; size: .; V: TRBV18; DNA: TGTGCCAGCTCACCATGGGGACAGGCAGCGGATGGCTACACCTTC; CDR3: CASSPWGQAADGYTF